The 2 T cell receptor beta chains listed next were all sequenced from one sample in a study of blood T cell repertoires in COVID-19. Produced via immunoSEQ multiplex PCR; TCRdb's table is partial and in-frame only. Found here are about 170,000 clones, around three quarters of them singletons; the top ten hold around 20%. Sequenced input: PBMCs or T cells enriched from blood (not recorded which). The source of these receptors is a woman in her seventies in a cohort exposed to, infected with or recovered from COVID-19 (not recorded which).

This chain connects TRBV18 to TRBJ2-5; TRBD2 matches at 8 bases. The CDR3 spans 16 residues. V lost 0 bases to trimming and J lost 5 bases; unmatched junction nucleotides: 8. Germline values: CDR1 KGHSH, CDR2 LQKENI. CDR3 sequence: CASSPPVAGLGETQYF. The CDR3 coding sequence is TGTGCCAGCTCACCACCTGTAGCGGGACTTGGGGAGACCCAGTACTTC. Together with reference TRBV18 and TRBJ2-5, the CDR3 gives the full variable domain: NAGVMQNPRHLVRRRGQEARLRCSPMKGHSHVYWYRQLPEEGLKFMVYLQKENIIDESGMPKERFSAEFPKEGPSILRIQQVVRGDSAAYFCASSPPVAGLGETQYFGPGTRLLVL.

The chain is built from TRBV19 and TRBJ1-5, with D possibly TRBD1 on 6 matching bases. Germline assignment: CDR1 LNHDA and CDR2 SQIVND (reference sequence). Trimming shortened V by 3 bases and J by 4 bases, and 10 bases separated the two germline ends. This CDR3 is 14 amino acids long. In DNA, the CDR3 is TGTGCCAGTAGTATTATGACAGGTAATCAGCCCCAGCATTTT. This translates into CASSIMTGNQPQHF.